The T cell receptor beta chain under discussion was sequenced for a study of blood T cell repertoires in COVID-19. Study at large: Sources were T cells, B-cell-depleted T cells, or PBMCs; the material itself was cDNA or gDNA.

V shed 5 bases and J shed 5 bases, with 15 bases lying between them. The germline V gene has CDR1 SEHNR and CDR2 FQNEAQ (reference sequence). The CDR3 spans 15 residues. TCRdb keeps only in-frame clones here, not all; method: immunoSEQ multiplex PCR. The sample consists of 65,000 to 100,000 clones, around 80% of them appearing once. The chain is built from TRBV7-9 and TRBJ1-4, with TRBD1 as a possible D gene (6 bases). The clonotype comes from a human donor in a cohort sampled during active COVID-19. The sample was peripheral blood. The CDR3 reads CASSTSTGTNEKLFF. The CDR3 coding sequence is TGTGCCAGCAGCACATCCACCGGGACAAATGAAAAACTGTTTTTT. The entire variable domain, with the rest obtained from reference TRBV7-9 and TRBJ1-4, is as follows: DTGVSQNPRHKITKRGQNVTFRCDPISEHNRLYWYRQTLGQGPEFLTYFQNEAQLEKSRLLSDRFSAERPKGSFSTLEIQRTEQGDSAMYLCASSTSTGTNEKLFFGSGTQLSVL.